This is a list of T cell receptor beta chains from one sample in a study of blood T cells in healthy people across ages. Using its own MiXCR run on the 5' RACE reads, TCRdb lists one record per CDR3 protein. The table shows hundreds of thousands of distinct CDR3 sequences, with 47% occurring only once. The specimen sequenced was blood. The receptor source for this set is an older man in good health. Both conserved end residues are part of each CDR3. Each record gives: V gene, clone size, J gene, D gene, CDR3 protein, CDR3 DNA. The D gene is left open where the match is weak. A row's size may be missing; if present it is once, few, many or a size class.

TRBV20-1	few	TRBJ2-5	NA	CSASKQETQYF	TGCAGTGCTAGCAAGCAAGAGACCCAGTACTTC
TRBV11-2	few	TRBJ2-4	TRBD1	CASSPGTGQNIQYF	TGTGCCAGCAGCCCAGGGACAGGGCAAAACATTCAGTACTTC
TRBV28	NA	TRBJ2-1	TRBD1	CASIVGGDRERDEQFF	TGTGCCAGCATCGTAGGGGGCGACAGGGAGAGGGATGAGCAGTTCTTC
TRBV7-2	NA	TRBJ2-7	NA	CASSVGPGREQYF	TGTGCCAGCAGCGTAGGACCGGGCCGCGAGCAGTACTTC
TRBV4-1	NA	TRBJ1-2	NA	CASSQEGAHGYTF	TGCGCCAGCAGCCAAGAGGGGGCACATGGCTACACCTTC
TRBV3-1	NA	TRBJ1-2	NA	CASSQLDRMNYGYTF	TGTGCCAGCAGCCAACTCGACAGAATGAACTATGGCTACACCTTC
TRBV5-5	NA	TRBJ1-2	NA	CASSFGRVGNYGYTF	TGTGCCAGCAGCTTCGGACGGGTGGGGAACTATGGCTACACCTTC
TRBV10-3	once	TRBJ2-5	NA	CAISEARHEQYF	TGTGCCATCTCGGAGGCTAGGCATGAGCAGTACTTC
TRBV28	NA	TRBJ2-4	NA	CASSVRDTRFKNIQYF	TGTGCCAGCAGCGTCCGAGACACCCGTTTCAAAAACATTCAGTACTTC
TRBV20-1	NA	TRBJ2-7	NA	CSARDDSYEQYF	TGCAGTGCTAGAGACGACAGTTACGAGCAGTACTTC
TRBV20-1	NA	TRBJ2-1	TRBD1	CSAKATGGPNEQFF	TGCAGTGCTAAGGCGACAGGGGGCCCCAATGAGCAGTTCTTC